This T cell receptor (beta chain) was documented in a study of T cells in Graves' hyperthyroidism and ophthalmopathy. Study results and caveats: The model anticipated ophthalmopathy a median about six months pre-onset.

Amplified regions were TCR beta CDR3 sequences from RNA transcripts. The HTBI primer set was used in a first-round RT-PCR of the TCR CDR3. TCRdb reanalysed the multiplex PCR reads using MiXCR and keeps one entry per CDR3 protein. Of about 840,000 distinct CDR3 sequences detected, 38% appear once; the ten largest clones hold approximately 8.7%. This clonotype was observed a few times. Its antigen is unidentified. Trimming took 7 bases from V and 1 from J, leaving 13 bases between them. The CDR3 consists of 14 residues. The chain is built from TRBV12-3 or TRBV12-4 and TRBJ1-1; no clear D. Sequenced material: blood. This clonotype originated in a man aged 18 to 29 with Graves' hyperthyroidism. The CDR3 DNA is TGTGCCAGCACCCCTCCCGAGGGGAACACTGAAGCTTTCTTT. It is translated as CASTPPEGNTEAFF.